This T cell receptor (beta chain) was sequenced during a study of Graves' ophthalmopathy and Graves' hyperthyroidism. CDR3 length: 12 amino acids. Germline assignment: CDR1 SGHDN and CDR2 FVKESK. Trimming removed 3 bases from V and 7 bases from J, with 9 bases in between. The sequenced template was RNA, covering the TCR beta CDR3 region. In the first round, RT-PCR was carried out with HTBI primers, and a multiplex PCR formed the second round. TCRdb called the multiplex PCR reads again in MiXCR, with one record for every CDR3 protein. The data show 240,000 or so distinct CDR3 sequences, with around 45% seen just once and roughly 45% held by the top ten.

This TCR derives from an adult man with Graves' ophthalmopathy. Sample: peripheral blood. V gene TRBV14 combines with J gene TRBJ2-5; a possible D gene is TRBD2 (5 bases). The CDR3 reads CASSHGLLTQYF. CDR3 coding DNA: TGTGCCAGCAGCCACGGACTGTTGACCCAGTACTTC.